These T cell receptor beta chains were read from a single sample in a study of cytomegalovirus exposure and HLA in healthy donors. Method: immunoSEQ multiplex PCR; TCRdb's copy keeps in-frame clones and lacks some. The profile covers about 150,000 clones, with over 65% appearing a single time and about 1.7% taken by the ten largest. Input material: PBMCs. All receptors come from a female donor in good health and CMV-seropositive. Both conserved end residues are part of each CDR3. The D gene is left open where the match is weak. Where a row states a size, it is once, few, many or the class of an expanded clone; other rows omit it.

TRBD2	-	TRBV15	TRBJ2-1	CATSTRPGLAGGVDEQFF	TGTGCCACCAGCACCAGACCGGGACTAGCGGGAGGGGTCGATGAGCAGTTCTTC
TRBD2	-	TRBV19	TRBJ2-2	CASSPEQRESDTGELFF	TGTGCCAGTAGTCCCGAACAGCGGGAGTCGGACACCGGGGAGCTGTTTTTT
TRBD1	few	TRBV19	TRBJ1-1	CASSISGGRGLNTEAFF	TGTGCCAGTAGTATTTCGGGGGGCAGGGGGCTGAACACTGAAGCTTTCTTT
-	-	TRBV19	TRBJ2-6	CASSTGRDSGANVLTF	TGTGCCAGTAGTACGGGCAGGGACTCTGGGGCCAACGTCCTGACTTTC
TRBD1	-	TRBV7-9	TRBJ2-7	CASSFSTPGGYEQYF	TGTGCCAGCAGCTTTAGTACCCCAGGGGGATACGAGCAGTACTTC
-	-	TRBV14	TRBJ2-1	CASSRGLRGEQFF	TGTGCCAGCAGCCGTGGTCTTCGGGGTGAGCAGTTCTTC
TRBD2	-	TRBV4-2	TRBJ2-7	CASSLEAGGGSYEQYF	TGTGCCAGCAGCCTGGAAGCGGGAGGCGGCTCCTACGAGCAGTACTTC
TRBD2	-	TRBV7-2	TRBJ2-7	CASSLGLAVSYEQYF	TGTGCCAGCAGCTTAGGGCTAGCGGTATCCTACGAGCAGTACTTC
-	-	TRBV7-9	TRBJ1-3	CASSPGSANTIYF	TGTGCCAGCAGCCCCGGTAGCGCAAACACCATATATTTT
-	-	TRBV4-1	TRBJ1-5	CASSRYAGSNQPQHF	TGCGCCAGCAGCAGATACGCGGGGAGCAATCAGCCCCAGCATTTT
-	-	TRBV4-1	TRBJ1-4	CASSLGGVEKLFF	TGCGCCAGCAGCCTCGGGGGGGTTGAAAAACTGTTTTTT
-	-	TRBV9	TRBJ1-5	CASSVHGGREGQPQHF	TGTGCCAGCAGCGTCCATGGGGGCAGGGAGGGTCAGCCCCAGCATTTT
-	-	TRBV6-6	TRBJ1-2	CASSNDRPLWGYTF	TGTGCCAGCAGTAATGACAGGCCCCTATGGGGCTACACCTTC
TRBD2	-	TRBV28	TRBJ2-7	CASTGAGRSYEQYF	TGTGCCAGCACCGGAGCGGGACGATCCTACGAGCAGTACTTC
TRBD1	-	TRBV28	TRBJ2-5	CASSPGQGRETQYF	TGTGCCAGCAGTCCCGGACAGGGGAGAGAGACCCAGTACTTC
TRBD2	-	TRBV10-3	TRBJ2-7	CAISGLAGTSSYEQYF	TGTGCCATCAGCGGACTAGCGGGGACGAGCTCCTACGAGCAGTACTTC
-	-	TRBV6-6	TRBJ1-1	CASSYGLGTEAFF	TGTGCCAGCAGTTACGGACTAGGCACTGAAGCTTTCTTT
-	-	TRBV2	TRBJ2-3	CASSAVAEPTDTQYF	TGTGCCAGCAGTGCCGTAGCGGAACCCACAGATACGCAGTATTTT
-	-	TRBV6-6	TRBJ1-6	CASSPPDSYGPLHF	TGTGCCAGCAGTCCGCCCGACAGTTATGGGCCCCTCCACTTT
TRBD1	-	TRBV5-1	TRBJ2-2	CASSEDRGNTGELFF	TGCGCCAGCAGCGAGGACAGGGGGAACACCGGGGAGCTGTTTTTT
-	-	TRBV4-1	TRBJ2-1	CASSQDPPEQFF	TGCGCCAGCAGCCAAGATCCCCCGGAGCAGTTCTTC
-	-	TRBV29-1	TRBJ2-3	CSVLRRAGTDTQYF	TGCAGCGTTCTCCGGCGGGCGGGTACAGATACGCAGTATTTT
-	once	TRBV30	TRBJ1-5	CAWSPGLEEPQHF	TGTGCCTGGAGTCCAGGGTTAGAGGAGCCCCAGCATTTT
-	-	TRBV6-5	TRBJ2-3	CASSYQRSTDTQYF	TGTGCCAGCAGTTACCAGCGTAGCACAGATACGCAGTATTTT
-	-	TRBV12-5	TRBJ1-3	CASGRSSGNTIYF	TGTGCTAGTGGCCGGAGCTCTGGAAACACCATATATTTT
-	-	TRBV10-3	TRBJ1-2	CAISEGASLGYTF	TGTGCCATCAGTGAAGGGGCCAGTTTGGGCTACACCTTC
-	-	TRBV27	TRBJ2-5	CASSLRDNQETQYF	TGTGCCAGCAGTTTAAGGGACAACCAAGAGACCCAGTACTTC
-	once	TRBV5-4	TRBJ1-4	CASSTTDTSNEKLFF	TGTGCCAGCAGCACAACCGATACCAGTAATGAAAAACTGTTTTTT
-	-	TRBV2	TRBJ2-1	CASRGLSYNEQFF	TGTGCCAGCAGAGGACTGTCCTACAATGAGCAGTTCTTC
-	-	TRBV6-5	TRBJ2-7	CASSYAVTYEQYF	TGTGCCAGCAGTTATGCGGTGACCTACGAGCAGTACTTC
-	once	TRBV6-1	TRBJ1-2	CASSEVVELYTF	TGTGCCAGCAGTGAAGTTGTAGAACTCTACACCTTC
-	-	TRBV6-1	TRBJ2-3	CASRDNYPSTNTQYF	TGTGCCAGCAGGGACAATTACCCCTCCACAAATACGCAGTATTTT
-	few	TRBV6-4	TRBJ1-1	CASSREGGMNTEAFF	TGTGCCAGCTCCCGCGAGGGGGGGATGAACACTGAAGCTTTCTTT
TRBD1	-	TRBV9	TRBJ2-1	CASSPRPWAGGTDEQFF	TGTGCCAGCAGCCCCCGCCCGTGGGCAGGGGGTACGGATGAGCAGTTCTTC
-	-	TRBV5-8	TRBJ2-2	CASSLLGDVDTGELFF	TGTGCCAGCAGCTTGCTCGGGGATGTGGACACCGGGGAGCTGTTTTTT
TRBD2	-	TRBV28	TRBJ2-5	CASSLSSGGRQKETQYF	TGTGCCAGCAGTTTATCTTCCGGGGGGAGGCAAAAAGAGACCCAGTACTTC
TRBD1	-	TRBV7-8	TRBJ2-3	CASSAENRGNTDTQYF	TGTGCCAGCAGCGCCGAAAACAGGGGAAACACAGATACGCAGTATTTT
-	-	TRBV29-1	TRBJ1-2	CSVWASGYTF	TGCAGCGTATGGGCTTCAGGCTACACCTTC
-	once	TRBV4-2	TRBJ2-7	CASSQERGGPYEQYF	TGTGCCAGCAGCCAAGAAAGAGGCGGGCCCTACGAGCAGTACTTC
-	few	TRBV11-2	TRBJ2-7	CASSLDFQGEQYF	TGTGCCAGCAGCTTAGATTTTCAGGGCGAGCAGTACTTC
TRBD2	few	TRBV5-1	TRBJ2-1	CASARLAGGPGEQFF	TGCGCCAGCGCAAGACTAGCGGGGGGGCCGGGTGAGCAGTTCTTC
-	-	TRBV6-1	TRBJ2-7	CASSEMVGAFSYEQYF	TGTGCCAGCAGTGAAATGGTGGGGGCCTTCTCCTACGAGCAGTACTTC
-	-	TRBV6-1	TRBJ2-7	CASSEYRPGLPYEQYF	TGTGCCAGCAGTGAATACCGGCCCGGACTTCCCTACGAGCAGTACTTC
-	-	TRBV5-1	TRBJ2-3	CASSLVSGVSTDTQYF	TGCGCCAGCAGCTTGGTTTCCGGGGTTAGCACAGATACGCAGTATTTT